The clone carrying this T cell receptor (beta chain) has a handful of counts. The CDR3 has 11 amino acids. Trimming pared 7 bases from V and 5 bases from J, leaving 7 bases between. Germline V gene data show CDR1 as MDHEN and CDR2 as SYDVKM. This entry comes from a study of T-cell memory formation after mild COVID-19. TCRdb processed the 5' RACE reads anew with MiXCR; each CDR3 protein has one entry. Seen here are some 64,000 distinct CDR3 sequences, about a tenth observed once, and the top ten hold 1% to 1.4%. The sequenced material came from PBMCs or a T cell subset sorted from them (not recorded which). The TCR sequence derives from a man aged 18 to 30 who had mild COVID-19 (a few samples of this study predate the infection). Cell type and time point are not known. V gene TRBV28 combines with J gene TRBJ2-3; D is undetermined. For the CDR3, the DNA is TGTGCCAGCACGAGCCGAGATACGCAGTATTTT. This gives the protein CASTSRDTQYF.